The next 15 T cell receptor beta chains were all read from a single sample in a study of blood T cell repertoires in COVID-19. Here immunoSEQ multiplex PCR was the method, and the copy in TCRdb shows in-frame clones only, minus some. This sample has roughly 71,000 clones, with roughly 80% found just once. The sequencing input was peripheral blood. The receptors were gathered from an elderly woman with acute or convalescent COVID-19.

This chain connects TRBV19 to TRBJ2-7; the D gene is possibly TRBD1 (6 bases). Germline values: CDR1 LNHDA, CDR2 SQIVND (reference sequence). The V gene lost 6 bases and the J gene lost 0 bases, with 12 bases spanning the gap. The CDR3 covers 14 residues. CDR3 DNA: TGTGCCAGTAGCAGAACAGGGAGCTCCTACGAGCAGTACTTC. This translates into CASSRTGSSYEQYF.

V and J are TRBV5-1 and TRBJ2-3; 7 bases are shared with TRBD2. The CDR3 contains 16 residues. Germline CDR1 is SGHRS and CDR2 is YFSETQ. J was trimmed by 2 bases and V by 2 bases; bases with no gene match: 8. CDR3 DNA: TGCGCCAGCAGCTTACCTCTAGCGGATACCACAGATACGCAGTATTTT. Its translation is CASSLPLADTTDTQYF.

This clone showed up just once. This chain joins TRBV10-2 and TRBJ2-1; 10 nucleotides agree with TRBD2. The junction had 13 bases not matched to a gene; V was cut back by 4 bases and J by 7 bases. The CDR3 sequence is 17 residues long. In germline, CDR1 is WSHSY, CDR2 SAAADI. CDR3 amino acids: CASSVLAGVQAGNEQFF. In nucleotides, the CDR3 is TGCGCCAGCAGTGTCCTAGCGGGAGTCCAGGCAGGGAATGAGCAGTTCTTC.

This chain uses TRBV6-5 with TRBJ1-5; D gene uncertain. Germline V gene sequence: CDR1 MNHEY, CDR2 SVGAGI. Between the trimmed V and J ends, which lost 6 bases and 10 bases, there was a span of 19 bases. This CDR3 spans 14 amino acids. Here the CDR3 DNA reads TGTGCCAGCAGCGAGTCCGGGTGGGTGTTTCCCCAGCATTTT. It yields the protein CASSESGWVFPQHF.

The V gene is TRBV18, the J gene TRBJ1-2; 8 bases fit TRBD1. Looked up from germline, CDR1 is KGHSH and CDR2 is LQKENI. This CDR3 is built from 13 residues. J was trimmed by 6 bases and V by 5 bases; bases with no gene match: 5. The chain's CDR3 is CASSTDRVDGYTF. The CDR3 DNA reads as TGTGCCAGCTCAACGGACAGGGTAGATGGCTACACCTTC.

This chain uses TRBV2 with TRBJ2-7; 9 nucleotides align to TRBD1. CDR3 length equals 13 residues. V was pared by 8 bases and J by 3 bases, with 5 bases of the junction left unmatched. In germline, CDR1 is SNHLY, CDR2 FYNNEI. The CDR3 sequence: CASGGQGVYEQYF. The CDR3 nucleotides are TGTGCCAGCGGGGGACAGGGCGTCTACGAGCAGTACTTC.

The V gene is TRBV19, the J gene TRBJ1-1; possible D gene TRBD1, 6 bases. The CDR3 extends over 14 amino acids. V shed 8 bases and J shed 8 bases, with 21 bases lying between them. Germline lookup yields CDR1 LNHDA and CDR2 SQIVND (reference sequence). CDR3 nucleotide sequence: TGTGCCAGTGGGACATTTAGTCCCACATCAGAAGCTTTCTTT. Amino acids: CASGTFSPTSEAFF.

V is TRBV21-1 and J is TRBJ2-2; the table's D gene call, TRBD2, was not cross checked with the DNA. TRBV21-1 is tagged as a pseudogene. CDR3 length equals 19 residues. The CDR3 DNA reads TGTGCCAGCACCCCGTCCGAGGGGGGAGGGGATGCGATCACCGGGGAGCTGTTTTTT. It is translated as CASTPSEGGGDAITGELFF.

This chain joins TRBV30 and TRBJ1-2; TRBD1 agrees at 9 bases. Losses at the gene ends were 5 bases for V and 8 bases for J; bases not matched to a gene: 6. Germline CDR1 and CDR2: GTSNPN and SVGIG (reference sequence). The CDR3 is 12 residues long. The CDR3 DNA sequence: TGTGCCTGGCTACAGGGGGCCGTCGGCTACACCTTC. Its translation: CAWLQGAVGYTF. The whole variable domain, filled in from reference TRBV30 and TRBJ1-2, reads SQTIHQWPATLVQPVGSPLSLECTVEGTSNPNLYWYRQAAGRGLQLLFYSVGIGQISSEVPQNLSASRPQDRQFILSSKKLLLSDSGFYLCAWLQGAVGYTFGSGTRLTVV.

This chain connects TRBV18 to TRBJ1-4; 7 bases match TRBD1. The germline CDR1 and CDR2 sequences are KGHSH and LQKENI. The CDR3 spans 15 residues. Trimming removed 3 bases from V and 3 bases from J; junction bases left unmatched: 4. CDR3 DNA sequence: TGTGCCAGCTCACCGACAGGGTCTGCTAATGAAAAACTGTTTTTT. Protein sequence: CASSPTGSANEKLFF.

V is TRBV3-1 (or the pseudogene TRBV3-2) and J is TRBJ1-3; 7 bases agree with TRBD1. Germline CDR1 is LGHDT and CDR2 is YNNKEL (reference sequence). Trimming removed 0 bases from V and 4 bases from J; junction bases left unmatched: 0. The CDR3 contains 14 residues. This chain's CDR3 is CASSQEQGGNTIYF. The CDR3 nucleotides are TGTGCCAGCAGCCAAGAACAGGGGGGAAACACCATATATTTT.

This clone was observed a handful of times. The chain links TRBV28 to TRBJ2-1; TRBD2 agrees at 14 bases. Unmatched junction bases numbered 8, after V lost 6 bases and J lost 7 bases. This CDR3 comprises 16 residues. Germline CDR1 reads MDHEN; CDR2 reads SYDVKM. The DNA of the CDR3 is TGTGCCAGCAGCGGGGGGACTAGCGGGAGTGGGAATGAGCAGTTCTTC. It translates to CASSGGTSGSGNEQFF.

V and J are TRBV24-1 and TRBJ1-6, with a weak D call TRBD1 (5 bases). Per the germline V gene, CDR1 is KGHDR and CDR2 is SFDVKD. The CDR3 runs to 13 residues. With 5 bases removed from V and 10 bases from J, the gap between germline ends came to 11 bases. For the CDR3, the DNA is TGTGCCACCAGTGCAGGGTACGAATCACCCCTCCACTTT. As protein: CATSAGYESPLHF.

CDR3 DNA: TGTGCCACCAGCACTTCGGTGGGGGGAACCCAGTACTTC. It specifies CATSTSVGGTQYF. The J gene is TRBJ2-5, the V gene TRBV15; weak D call: TRBD2 (6 bases). The CDR3 length is 13 residues. Germline V gene sequence: CDR1 LNHNV, CDR2 YYDKDF (reference sequence). V was shortened by 4 bases and J by 8 bases, with 14 bases between the two germline ends.

The chain couples TRBV19 to TRBJ2-1; 11 nucleotides match TRBD2. V lost 5 bases and J lost 9; bases outside the gene matches: 9. The CDR3 sequence is 15 residues long. CDR1 LNHDA and CDR2 SQIVND come from the germline V gene (reference sequence). The CDR3 DNA is TGTGCCAGTAGTCGAAATAGCGGGGGGGCCGGTGAGCAGTTCTTC. Translating it yields CASSRNSGGAGEQFF. Based on the CDR3 plus reference TRBV19 and TRBJ2-1, the full variable domain is DGGITQSPKYLFRKEGQNVTLSCEQNLNHDAMYWYRQDPGQGLRLIYYSQIVNDFQKGDIAEGYSVSREKKESFPLTVTSAQKNPTAFYLCASSRNSGGAGEQFFGPGTRLTVL.